The 17 T cell receptor beta chains given below trace back to one sample, sequenced in a study of cytotoxic CD8 clonotypes in ibrutinib-treated CLL. The protocol was immunoSEQ multiplex PCR, while the TCRdb copy is restricted to in-frame clones and leaves out a portion. The sample contains approximately 140,000 clones, more than 85% of which appear only once. Sequences were derived from PBMCs, sampled after 12 months of ibrutinib treatment. The receptors derive from a human donor with chronic lymphocytic leukemia.

V usage is TRBV7-3 and J usage is TRBJ1-1; D is possibly TRBD1 (5 bases). Between the trimmed V and J ends, which lost 2 bases and 4 bases, there was a span of 14 bases. CDR1 SGHTA and CDR2 FQGTGA come from the germline V gene. The CDR3 runs 15 residues. CDR3 sequence (DNA): TGTGCCAGCAGCTTAGTGGCAGGGCCGGGCACTGAAGCTTTCTTT. Translating gives CASSLVAGPGTEAFF.

This chain joins TRBV7-2 and TRBJ2-3; D gene uncertain. Germline loops: CDR1 SGHTA, CDR2 FQGNSA. Trimming removed 4 bases from V and 6 bases from J, with 8 bases in between. The CDR3 length is 12 residues. CDR3 nucleotides: TGTGCCAGCAGCTCACTCTCCGATACGCAGTATTTT. Protein product: CASSSLSDTQYF.

The chain employs TRBV18 and TRBJ2-7; D gene unclear. Per germline, CDR1 KGHSH and CDR2 LQKENI. V was cut by 5 bases and J by 4 bases, with 24 bases left in between. The CDR3 runs to 17 residues. In DNA, the CDR3 is TGTGCCAGCTCATCATCAGGACCCTCCCCAGAACCGTACGAGCAGTACTTC. Amino acids: CASSSSGPSPEPYEQYF.

This rearrangement joins TRBV9 to TRBJ1-4; 10 nucleotides match TRBD1. Trimming at V came to 3 bases and at J to 7 bases, leaving 0 bases not matched to a gene. The CDR3 loop spans 13 amino acids. Germline V gives CDR1 SGDLS, CDR2 YYNGEE. CDR3 loop: CASSGTGGEKLFF. The CDR3 DNA follows: TGTGCCAGCAGCGGGACAGGGGGTGAAAAACTGTTTTTT.

V usage is TRBV23-1 and J usage is TRBJ2-3; TRBD1 matches at 7 bases. TRBV23-1 is filed as an ORF, its function uncertain. The CDR3 covers 20 residues. V shed 5 bases and J 2 bases; nucleotides not matched to a gene: 22. The CDR3 here is CASSGFKRNAGGDLTDTQYF. CDR3 bases: TGCGCCAGCAGTGGTTTTAAGAGAAACGCAGGGGGAGATCTCACAGATACGCAGTATTTT.

This clone has just one count. The V gene is TRBV19, the J gene TRBJ2-7, with D possibly TRBD2 on 6 matching bases. This CDR3 is built from 15 residues. CDR1 is LNHDA and CDR2 is SQIVND in the germline V gene (reference sequence). Trimming cost V 5 bases and J 2 bases, with 16 bases left between them. The CDR3 loop is CASSWRDGATYEQYF. The CDR3 DNA sequence: TGTGCCAGTAGTTGGAGGGACGGCGCAACCTACGAGCAGTACTTC.

J is TRBJ2-1 and V is TRBV27; D is uncertain. Trimming took off 3 bases at V and 8 bases at J, with 11 bases between the two ends. CDR3 length: 13 residues. Germline CDR1 reads MNHEY; CDR2 reads SMNVEV (reference sequence). The CDR3 protein is CASSFPSRHEQFF. The CDR3 coding sequence is TGTGCCAGCAGTTTCCCCAGCCGCCATGAGCAGTTCTTC.

The chain joins TRBV19 to TRBJ1-1; 10 bases are shared with TRBD1. CDR3 length: 14 residues. Looked up from germline, CDR1 is LNHDA and CDR2 is SQIVND (reference sequence). V was clipped by 10 bases and J by 7 bases; unmatched bases: 12. CDR3 in DNA: TGTGCCACTTTCTTGCCGGGACAGGGGATTGAAGCTTTCTTT. Its translation: CATFLPGQGIEAFF. The whole variable domain, filled in from reference TRBV19 and TRBJ1-1, reads DGGITQSPKYLFRKEGQNVTLSCEQNLNHDAMYWYRQDPGQGLRLIYYSQIVNDFQKGDIAEGYSVSREKKESFPLTVTSAQKNPTAFYLCATFLPGQGIEAFFGQGTRLTVV.

Comment on this clone: A read error may account for a junction end that differs from germline. The chain carries TRBV7-7 and TRBJ2-3, with TRBD2 identical over 8 bases. The germline CDR1 and CDR2 sequences are SSHAT and FNYEAQ (reference sequence). The CDR3 is 14 amino acids. In DNA, the CDR3 is TGTGCTAGCAGCCCAGCGGGGGGCACAGATACGCAGTATTTT. Its protein is CASSPAGGTDTQYF.

The V gene is TRBV21-1, the J gene TRBJ1-2. TRBV21-1 is marked as a pseudogene. The CDR3 covers 13 residues. The DNA of the CDR3 is TGTGCCAGCAGCAAAATGGAGGGGTATGGCTACACCTTC. Translating gives CASSKMEGYGYTF.

V and J are TRBV10-2 and TRBJ1-1; D unclear. V lost 8 bases to trimming and J lost 0 bases, with 10 bases between them. Germline lookup yields CDR1 WSHSY and CDR2 SAAADI. CDR3 length: 13 residues. The CDR3 sequence is CASSRQMNTEAFF. The CDR3 DNA sequence: TGCGCCAGCTCCCGGCAGATGAACACTGAAGCTTTCTTT.

The chain has TRBV29-1 and TRBJ1-1, with 10 nucleotides matching TRBD1. The germline CDR1 and CDR2 sequences are SQVTM and ANQGSEA. This CDR3 has 10 residues. Trimming removed 5 bases from V and 11 bases from J; junction bases left unmatched: 2. This CDR3 is CSVPGQGAFF. In nucleotides, the CDR3 is TGCAGCGTTCCGGGACAGGGGGCTTTCTTT.

This clone was seen a handful of times. This chain joins TRBV28 and TRBJ1-2, with D perhaps TRBD1 (6 bases). This CDR3 has 13 amino acids. The V gene lost 6 bases and the J gene lost 7 bases, with 15 bases spanning the gap. Germline V CDR1 and CDR2: MDHEN, SYDVKM. CDR3 protein: CASSTGYIGGYTF. CDR3 nucleotide sequence: TGTGCCAGCAGCACAGGGTACATTGGTGGCTACACCTTC.

The chain is built from TRBV7-2 and TRBJ2-1; D perhaps matches TRBD1 (5 bases). Germline values: CDR1 SGHTA, CDR2 FQGNSA. The CDR3 is 14 residues long. Deletions cut 3 bases from V and 6 bases from J, with 12 bases between. The CDR3 here is CASSLGLVGNEQFF. The CDR3 DNA sequence: TGTGCCAGCAGCTTGGGGCTAGTGGGCAATGAGCAGTTCTTC.

The chain carries TRBV14 and TRBJ1-1; D uncertain. The CDR3 is 13 amino acids. V was clipped by 1 base and J by 10 bases, with 13 bases between them. Germline-derived CDR1 and CDR2 are SGHDN and FVKESK. DNA for the CDR3: TGTGCCAGCAGCCAAGGGGTCCCAGTCCTAGCTTTCTTT. Translation: CASSQGVPVLAFF.

The chain recombines TRBV19 with TRBJ2-6; the D is unclear. The V end lost 3 bases, the J end lost 2 bases, and 11 bases lay between the germline ends. The CDR3 runs 16 residues. Germline CDR1 and CDR2: LNHDA and SQIVND (reference sequence). CDR3 nucleotides: TGTGCCAGTAGTATGAGGACCCAGCCTGGGGCCAACGTCCTGACTTTC. This sequence encodes CASSMRTQPGANVLTF.

The chain carries TRBV19 and TRBJ2-7, with D unresolved. This CDR3 region has 13 residues. Between the trimmed V and J ends, which lost 4 bases and 1 base, there was a span of 8 bases. Germline-derived CDR1 and CDR2 are LNHDA and SQIVND (reference sequence). The chain's CDR3 is CASSKVGSYEQYF. CDR3 in DNA: TGTGCCAGTAGTAAGGTTGGGTCCTACGAGCAGTACTTC.